One sample yielded the 31 T cell receptor beta chains listed below, sequenced in a study of T cell responses to AZD1222 COVID-19 vaccine. Method: immunoSEQ multiplex PCR; TCRdb's copy keeps in-frame clones and lacks some. The repertoire has around 150,000 clones, more than 85% of them found once; the top ten carry about 3.6%. The specimen was peripheral blood, collected 28 days after the second AZD1222 dose. The receptors stem from an adult who received the AZD1222 COVID-19 vaccine.

This clone was counted a single time. This chain joins TRBV9 and TRBJ1-2; 11 bases map to TRBD1. There are 15 residues in the CDR3. V was pared by 5 bases and J by 4 bases, with 7 bases of the junction left unmatched. Germline V gives CDR1 SGDLS, CDR2 YYNGEE. The CDR3 region is CASRGQGALGYGYTF. In DNA form, the CDR3 reads TGTGCCAGCAGAGGACAGGGGGCACTTGGCTATGGCTACACCTTC.

The sample holds one count of this clone. The gene calls are TRBV24-1 and TRBJ2-1; TRBD1 matches 10 bases. The CDR3 loop spans 16 amino acids. Germline assignment: CDR1 KGHDR and CDR2 SFDVKD. The trim removed 2 bases at V and 7 bases at J, leaving 7 bases unmatched. CDR3 DNA: TGTGCCACCAGTGATTCAGTGGGACAGGGGAAGAATGAGCAGTTCTTC. It specifies CATSDSVGQGKNEQFF.

This clone was counted once. This chain uses TRBV21-1 with TRBJ1-3; TRBD1 reflects the table's D call only, with no check against the DNA. TRBV21-1 is designated a pseudogene. The CDR3 extends over 18 amino acids. The chain's CDR3 is CASSVPCQGANPGNTIYF. CDR3 sequence (DNA): TGTGCCAGCAGCGTCCCCTGTCAGGGGGCTAACCCTGGAAACACCATATATTTT.

The gene calls are TRBV11-3 and TRBJ2-7; D is undetermined. This CDR3 contains 14 residues. Looked up from germline, CDR1 is SGHNT and CDR2 is YENEEA. With 2 bases removed from V and 1 base from J, the gap between germline ends came to 9 bases. This CDR3 is CASSLSGGSYEQYF. The CDR3 DNA follows: TGTGCCAGCAGCTTAAGTGGCGGATCCTACGAGCAGTACTTC. Full variable domain (rest looked up from reference TRBV11-3 and TRBJ2-7): EAGVVQSPRYKIIEKKQPVAFWCNPISGHNTLYWYLQNLGQGPELLIRYENEEAVDDSQLPKDRFSAERLKGVDSTLKIQPAELGDSAVYLCASSLSGGSYEQYFGPGTRLTVT.

The J gene is TRBJ2-3, the V gene TRBV2; D remains ambiguous. Germline CDR1 and CDR2: SNHLY and FYNNEI. The CDR3 consists of 11 residues. Trimming stripped 11 bases from V and 8 bases from J, with 14 bases between. The CDR3 spells CAGRPSATQYF. CDR3 DNA: TGTGCCGGACGGCCCTCAGCTACGCAGTATTTT.

V and J are TRBV12-3 or TRBV12-4 and TRBJ2-1; possibly TRBD1 for D (6 bases). CDR3 length: 11 residues. V lost 8 bases to trimming and J lost 12 bases, with 14 bases between them. The CDR3 loop reads CASLGQYRQFF. CDR3 DNA: TGTGCCAGCTTGGGACAATATCGGCAGTTCTTC.

The rearrangement uses TRBV28 and TRBJ1-2; a weak D match, TRBD1 (6 bases). Germline assignment: CDR1 MDHEN and CDR2 SYDVKM. Between the trimmed V and J ends, which lost 4 bases and 0 bases, there was a span of 15 bases. CDR3 length: 16 amino acids. CDR3 sequence: CASSSPGVSPNYGYTF. The CDR3 region has the DNA TGTGCCAGCAGTTCCCCAGGGGTCTCTCCTAACTATGGCTACACCTTC.

This sequence joins TRBV28 and TRBJ1-3; 8 bases line up with TRBD1. J lost 3 bases, V lost 6 bases, and 13 bases had no gene match. The CDR3 spans 17 residues. Germline-derived CDR1 and CDR2 are MDHEN and SYDVKM. The CDR3 nucleotides read TGTGCCAGCAGCTCCGGGACAGGATGGGGGAGTGGAAACACCATATATTTT. The encoded protein is CASSSGTGWGSGNTIYF.

The rearrangement joins TRBV3-1 (or the pseudogene TRBV3-2) to TRBJ1-1; tentative D call: TRBD1 (5 bases). Germline CDR1 and CDR2: LGHDT and YNNKEL (reference sequence). Trimming shortened V by 1 base and J by 1 base, and 10 bases separated the two germline ends. There are 15 residues in the CDR3. The CDR3 DNA reads as TGTGCCAGCAGCCAAGCCCGGGACGGGAACACTGAAGCTTTCTTT. Protein: CASSQARDGNTEAFF.

The chain links TRBV11-2 to TRBJ1-2, with 8 bases fitting TRBD1. V lost 7 bases and J lost 7; bases outside the gene matches: 14. CDR1 and CDR2 from the germline V gene are SGHAT and FQNNGV. This CDR3 spans 15 amino acids. The CDR3 reads CASTPPGQGAGGYTF. In DNA form, the CDR3 reads TGTGCCAGCACCCCTCCGGGCCAGGGGGCAGGTGGCTACACCTTC.

V is TRBV11-2 and J is TRBJ2-7, with 7 bases matching TRBD2. The length of the CDR3 is 14 residues. The germline gives CDR1 SGHAT, CDR2 FQNNGV. The trim removed 5 bases at V and 4 bases at J, leaving 8 bases unmatched. In DNA, the CDR3 is TGTGCCAGCAGCAGGACTAGTCACGGGTACGAGCAGTACTTC. Amino acids: CASSRTSHGYEQYF.

This sequence joins TRBV5-1 and TRBJ1-6, with no clear D. Between the trimmed V and J ends, which lost 2 bases and 12 bases, there was a span of 12 bases. The CDR3 contains 13 residues. The germline V gene has CDR1 SGHRS and CDR2 YFSETQ. CDR3 in amino acids: CASSLYSTEPLHF. DNA for the CDR3: TGCGCCAGCAGCTTATATTCCACGGAACCCCTCCACTTT.

The rearrangement joins TRBV18 to TRBJ1-1, with 7 bases matching TRBD1. CDR1 KGHSH and CDR2 LQKENI come from the germline V gene. The CDR3 loop spans 15 amino acids. V shed 3 bases, J shed 5 bases, and the junction held 9 bases outside the gene matches. In DNA, the CDR3 is TGTGCCAGCTCACCTCCGACAGGGTGGTTTACTGAAGCTTTCTTT. Translated, it gives CASSPPTGWFTEAFF. The whole variable domain, remainder taken from reference TRBV18 and TRBJ1-1, is NAGVMQNPRHLVRRRGQEARLRCSPMKGHSHVYWYRQLPEEGLKFMVYLQKENIIDESGMPKERFSAEFPKEGPSILRIQQVVRGDSAAYFCASSPPTGWFTEAFFGQGTRLTVV.

Written as DNA, the CDR3 is TGTGCCAGCTCACCCCAGGGGGCGTACGGAAACACCATATATTTT. Its protein product is CASSPQGAYGNTIYF. The chain links TRBV18 to TRBJ1-3; the match to TRBD1 covers 8 bases. The CDR3 loop spans 15 amino acids. Germline loops: CDR1 KGHSH, CDR2 LQKENI. V lost 3 bases, J lost 4 bases, and 5 bases stayed unmatched.

The genes are TRBV19 and TRBJ2-7; the D call may be TRBD1 or TRBD2 (5 bases each). This CDR3 is built from 15 residues. The germline gives CDR1 LNHDA, CDR2 SQIVND (reference sequence). Trimming removed 5 bases from V and 4 bases from J, with 18 bases in between. The CDR3 region has the DNA TGTGCCAGTAGTCCTCCGGGACCCCTGGGGTACGAGCAGTACTTC. Translation: CASSPPGPLGYEQYF.

The chain has TRBV5-1 and TRBJ1-5; 9 bases are a match to TRBD1. V lost 2 bases to trimming and J lost 1 base; unmatched junction nucleotides: 16. Germline V gives CDR1 SGHRS, CDR2 YFSETQ. The CDR3 length is 20 residues. The CDR3 region has the DNA TGCGCCAGCAGCTTAGGGCCGGGGACAGGGCATAAGGGAAGCAATCAGCCCCAGCATTTT. The encoded protein is CASSLGPGTGHKGSNQPQHF.

The chain uses TRBV11-2 and TRBJ1-5; 9 bases are shared with TRBD1. Trimming cost V 2 bases and J 2 bases; bases outside gene matches: 13. The CDR3 has 19 residues. Germline CDR1 reads SGHAT; CDR2 reads FQNNGV. Here the CDR3 DNA reads TGTGCCAGCAGCTTACGGGGACAGGGAAGGATGCGAGGCAATCAGCCCCAGCATTTT. This translates into CASSLRGQGRMRGNQPQHF. The variable domain in full, completed from reference TRBV11-2 and TRBJ1-5, reads EAGVAQSPRYKIIEKRQSVAFWCNPISGHATLYWYQQILGQGPKLLIQFQNNGVVDDSQLPKDRFSAERLKGVDSTLKIQPAKLEDSAVYLCASSLRGQGRMRGNQPQHFGDGTRLSIL.

The genes are TRBV28 and TRBJ2-7; 7 bases are shared with TRBD2. The V gene's germline CDR1 is MDHEN and CDR2 SYDVKM. CDR3 length: 14 amino acids. J gave up 5 bases and V 6 bases, and 10 bases lay outside the gene matches. CDR3 sequence reads: CASSSAGERHEQYF. The CDR3 bases are TGTGCCAGCAGCTCGGCGGGGGAGAGGCACGAGCAGTACTTC.

The rearrangement uses TRBV7-9 and TRBJ2-1; D gene unclear. V lost 4 bases and J 4 bases, leaving 8 bases between the germline ends. The CDR3 has 13 residues. Germline V gene sequence: CDR1 SEHNR, CDR2 FQNEAQ (reference sequence). Here the CDR3 DNA reads TGTGCCAGCAGCTCCTCGTCTTACAATGAGCAGTTCTTC. The encoded protein is CASSSSSYNEQFF.

The chain links TRBV5-8 to TRBJ2-7, with 7 bases lining up with TRBD2. The CDR3 extends over 14 amino acids. CDR1 and CDR2 (germline): SGHTS, YDEGEE. J was trimmed by 4 bases and V by 1 base; bases with no gene match: 5. The CDR3 DNA is TGTGCCAGCAGCTTGCTAGCGGAGACGTACGAGCAGTACTTC. Translated, it gives CASSLLAETYEQYF.

This chain joins TRBV27 and TRBJ1-1; no clear D. V was trimmed by 0 bases and J by 6 bases, leaving 11 bases between them. Germline V gene sequence: CDR1 MNHEY, CDR2 SMNVEV (reference sequence). The CDR3 is 14 residues long. The CDR3 is CASSLSTSRAEAFF. The DNA for the CDR3 is TGTGCCAGCAGTTTATCGACGAGCCGGGCTGAAGCTTTCTTT.

This clone was seen once. The chain links TRBV28 to TRBJ2-1, with 9 bases fitting TRBD2. Germline V gene sequence: CDR1 MDHEN, CDR2 SYDVKM. V lost 7 bases, J lost 0 bases, and 10 bases stayed unmatched. This CDR3 comprises 17 residues. CDR3 sequence: CASTASGTLLSYNEQFF. The CDR3 DNA is TGTGCCAGCACGGCTAGCGGGACCCTTCTCTCCTACAATGAGCAGTTCTTC.

This chain links TRBV6-2 or TRBV6-3 with TRBJ2-2; no firm D call. Per the germline V gene, CDR1 is MNHEY and CDR2 is SVGEGT. The CDR3 extends over 17 amino acids. V was pared by 6 bases and J by 2 bases, with 19 bases between. The CDR3 is CASSPDFVMTNTGELFF. In DNA form, the CDR3 reads TGTGCCAGCAGCCCCGATTTTGTGATGACCAACACCGGGGAGCTGTTTTTT.

V usage is TRBV10-2 and J usage is TRBJ2-7; D may correspond to TRBD1 or TRBD2 (6 bases each). Germline CDR1 WSHSY, CDR2 SAAADI. The V gene lost 7 bases and the J gene lost 2 bases, with 18 bases spanning the gap. This CDR3 is 15 amino acids long. The CDR3 region is CASTRDTKAAYEQYF. DNA of the CDR3: TGCGCCAGCACGCGGGACACCAAGGCGGCCTACGAGCAGTACTTC.

V and J are TRBV19 and TRBJ1-5; the D gene is possibly TRBD1 (5 bases). This CDR3 region has 14 residues. Trimming removed 6 bases from V and 3 bases from J, with 12 bases in between. Germline CDR1 is LNHDA and CDR2 is SQIVND (reference sequence). The CDR3 sequence is CASRQGLYNQPQHF. CDR3 nucleotides: TGTGCCAGTAGGCAGGGTTTATACAATCAGCCCCAGCATTTT.

The chain combines TRBV6-4 with TRBJ1-2, with TRBD1 matching over 8 bases. CDR1 is MRHNA, CDR2 SNTAGT, per germline. Trimming at V came to 6 bases and at J to 8 bases, leaving 8 bases not matched to a gene. The CDR3 covers 13 residues. This CDR3 is CASSPQGGSGYTF. Here the CDR3 DNA reads TGTGCCAGCAGCCCACAGGGGGGCTCCGGCTACACCTTC.

Points on this clone: One junction end disagrees with the germline gene, perhaps due to a read error. This chain joins TRBV9 and TRBJ1-1; no clear D gene. The length of the CDR3 is 18 residues. CDR1 SGDLS and CDR2 YYNGEE come from the germline V gene. CDR3 DNA sequence: TGTGCCAGCAGCGTCGTACCCCCCGGCGGCGGGGTGAACGCTGAAGCTTTCTTT. This translates into CASSVVPPGGGVNAEAFF.

This clone has a handful of counts. The chain carries TRBV13 and TRBJ1-1; 9 nucleotides line up with TRBD1. The length of the CDR3 is 13 residues. The germline CDR1 and CDR2 sequences are PRHDT and FYEKMQ (reference sequence). V dropped 6 bases and J dropped 3; count of bases not matched to a gene: 2. The chain's CDR3 is CASRGQGDTEAFF. The CDR3, as DNA: TGTGCCAGCAGGGGACAGGGTGACACTGAAGCTTTCTTT.

This rearrangement joins TRBV25-1 to TRBJ2-1; weak D call: TRBD1 (6 bases). Between the trimmed V and J ends, which lost 3 bases and 3 bases, there was a span of 12 bases. Germline V gene data show CDR1 as MGHDK and CDR2 as SYGVNS. The CDR3 covers 15 residues. The CDR3 coding sequence is TGTGCCAGCAGTGACGATAGACAGGACTACAATGAGCAGTTCTTC. This sequence encodes CASSDDRQDYNEQFF.

CDR3 in amino acids: CASSKDRGNTEAFF. For the CDR3, the DNA is TGTGCCAGCAGCAAAGACAGGGGAAACACTGAAGCTTTCTTT. The gene calls are TRBV11-2 and TRBJ1-1, with 8 bases lining up with TRBD1. Germline V CDR1 and CDR2: SGHAT, FQNNGV. The CDR3 sequence is 14 residues long. V trimming: 5 bases; J trimming: 2 bases; junction bases outside the gene matches: 4.

V is TRBV2 and J is TRBJ2-5; D possibly uses TRBD1 or TRBD2 (6 bases each). This CDR3 spans 14 amino acids. Germline loops: CDR1 SNHLY, CDR2 FYNNEI. Trimming removed 0 bases from V and 5 bases from J, with 10 bases in between. The CDR3 DNA follows: TGTGCCAGCAGTGAAGCAGGGGGGAGGGAGACCCAGTACTTC. Translation: CASSEAGGRETQYF.